This passage covers 27 T cell receptor beta chains from one sample sequenced in a study of shared clonotypes between healthy human individuals. Terminally differentiated effector memory CD45RA+ cells were left out of the naive CD8 fraction, which was CD45RO-negative and positively selected for CCR7. Using immunoSEQ multiplex PCR, the repertoire was profiled, and TCRdb retains in-frame clones only, with some absent. The sample has about 550,000 clones, 95% to 96% seen once. The specimen sequenced was naive CD8+ T cells sorted from blood. The receptors were gathered from a woman in her twenties or thirties in good health.

The J gene is TRBJ2-1, the V gene TRBV6-4; D tentatively fits TRBD1 or TRBD2 (5 bases each). CDR3 length: 15 amino acids. Trimming left V 6 bases short and J 0 bases short, with 12 bases between. Germline V gives CDR1 MRHNA, CDR2 SNTAGT. CDR3 bases: TGTGCCAGCAGCCCGGGACGAAACTCCTACAATGAGCAGTTCTTC. Translated, it gives CASSPGRNSYNEQFF.

As to this clone: At one end, the junction sequence differs from germline, possibly due to a read error. The chain uses TRBV27 and TRBJ2-7, with TRBD1 identical over 8 bases. Germline V gene lookup returns CDR1 MNHEY and CDR2 SMNVEV (reference sequence). This CDR3 comprises 16 residues. CDR3 amino acids: CASSQPQGAGSSEQYF. The CDR3 DNA reads as TGTGCCAGCAGCCAACCTCAGGGGGCAGGGTCCTCCGAGCAGTACTTC.

The chain has TRBV5-6 and TRBJ1-1; D is possibly TRBD1 (6 bases). With 4 bases removed from V and 1 base from J, the gap between germline ends came to 14 bases. Germline assignment: CDR1 SGHDT and CDR2 YYEEEE. The CDR3 has 15 residues. CDR3 DNA sequence: TGTGCCAGCAGCCTCGAAATGGACAGGAACACTGAAGCTTTCTTT. Amino acid sequence: CASSLEMDRNTEAFF.

This clone was recorded once. The rearrangement links TRBV12-5 to TRBJ2-1; 12 bases match TRBD2. This CDR3 region has 16 residues. V lost 1 base to trimming and J lost 4 bases; unmatched junction nucleotides: 2. Germline CDR1 is LGHNT and CDR2 is FRNRAP. The CDR3 DNA reads TGTGCTAGTGGTTTGGGCGGACTAGCGGGGTACAATGAGCAGTTCTTC. This codes for CASGLGGLAGYNEQFF.

V gene TRBV27 combines with J gene TRBJ2-1; a possible D gene is TRBD2 (6 bases). Germline CDR1 MNHEY, CDR2 SMNVEV (reference sequence). V was shortened by 3 bases and J by 6 bases, with 12 bases between the two germline ends. This CDR3 comprises 14 residues. In DNA, the CDR3 is TGTGCCAGCAGTTTTGGGGGAGGAAGCAATGAGCAGTTCTTC. This translates into CASSFGGGSNEQFF.

V gene TRBV7-8 combines with J gene TRBJ2-1, with D maybe TRBD2 (5 bases). Germline V gene data show CDR1 as SGHVS and CDR2 as FQNEAQ. The CDR3 extends over 16 amino acids. V was trimmed by 5 bases and J by 7 bases, leaving 21 bases between them. This chain's CDR3 is CASSPRRILARNEQFF. Here the CDR3 DNA reads TGTGCCAGCAGCCCCCGACGGATTCTAGCCCGGAATGAGCAGTTCTTC.

The chain is built from TRBV28 and TRBJ2-2, with TRBD1 matching 10 bases. The length of the CDR3 is 14 residues. V was clipped by 6 bases and J by 7 bases; unmatched bases: 5. The germline CDR1 and CDR2 sequences are MDHEN and SYDVKM. CDR3 nucleotides: TGTGCCAGCAGAGACAGGGGGCAGGGCGGGGAGCTGTTTTTT. Residues: CASRDRGQGGELFF.

CDR3 bases: TGTGCCCACATCCCCCAGGGAAATGAGCAGTTCTTC. Translating it yields CAHIPQGNEQFF. The chain is built from TRBV19 and TRBJ2-1; the D gene is possibly TRBD1 (5 bases). The germline V gene encodes CDR1 LNHDA and CDR2 SQIVND (reference sequence). This CDR3 has 12 residues. V was pared by 11 bases and J by 7 bases, with 15 bases between.

This chain uses TRBV2 with TRBJ1-1; D gene ambiguous. The germline gives CDR1 SNHLY, CDR2 FYNNEI. With 3 bases removed from V and 0 bases from J, the gap between germline ends came to 14 bases. The CDR3 spans 16 residues. This chain's CDR3 is CASSDLPGSMNTEAFF. The CDR3 region has the DNA TGTGCCAGCAGTGACTTGCCGGGAAGCATGAACACTGAAGCTTTCTTT.

J is TRBJ2-3 and V is TRBV5-1, with D maybe TRBD1 (5 bases). The germline gives CDR1 SGHRS, CDR2 YFSETQ. The ends were cut back, 4 bases at V and 3 bases at J, with 12 bases in the middle. This CDR3 is 14 amino acids long. The CDR3 sequence is CASSPSQGTDTQYF. CDR3 nucleotides: TGCGCCAGCAGCCCAAGCCAGGGAACAGATACGCAGTATTTT. Variable domain in full (rest from reference TRBV5-1 and TRBJ2-3): KAGVTQTPRYLIKTRGQQVTLSCSPISGHRSVSWYQQTPGQGLQFLFEYFSETQRNKGNFPGRFSGRQFSNSRSEMNVSTLELGDSALYLCASSPSQGTDTQYFGPGTRLTVL.

This clone was picked up one time. V gene TRBV27 combines with J gene TRBJ2-7; no reliable D call. Per the germline V gene, CDR1 is MNHEY and CDR2 is SMNVEV (reference sequence). Trimming stripped 4 bases from V and 3 bases from J, with 10 bases between. There are 13 residues in the CDR3. This CDR3 is CASSYGRNYEQYF. The CDR3 coding sequence is TGTGCCAGCAGTTACGGCCGCAACTACGAGCAGTACTTC.

The chain joins TRBV2 to TRBJ2-7; TRBD1 matches at 7 bases. CDR1 and CDR2 from the germline V gene are SNHLY and FYNNEI. This CDR3 has 13 residues. The V and J ends lost 6 bases and 2 bases, in that order; junction bases with no gene match: 4. The CDR3 DNA reads TGTGCCAGCAGGAAGACAGGGCCCTACGAGCAGTACTTC. Translating it yields CASRKTGPYEQYF.

Points on this clone: Other DNA sequences within the sample encode an identical CDR3. The chain is built from TRBV7-9 and TRBJ2-7, with D unresolved. Per the germline V gene, CDR1 is SEHNR and CDR2 is FQNEAQ (reference sequence). This CDR3 is 12 amino acids long. The V and J ends lost 6 bases and 4 bases respectively, with 10 bases between them. CDR3 loop: CASSLPGYEQYF. CDR3 DNA sequence: TGTGCCAGCAGTTTGCCCGGGTACGAGCAGTACTTC.

Worth noting for this clone: Other DNA sequences of this sample code for an identical CDR3. The CDR3 here is CASSLGYEQYF. The CDR3 nucleotides read TGTGCCAGCAGTTTAGGCTACGAGCAGTACTTC. The chain links TRBV27 to TRBJ2-7, with D uncertain. The CDR3 runs to 11 residues. V was cut by 2 bases and J by 3 bases, with 2 bases left in between. Per the germline V gene, CDR1 is MNHEY and CDR2 is SMNVEV (reference sequence).

V is TRBV19 and J is TRBJ1-2; 9 positions agree with TRBD1. V lost 0 bases to trimming and J lost 5 bases; unmatched junction nucleotides: 4. This CDR3 is built from 15 residues. The germline V gene encodes CDR1 LNHDA and CDR2 SQIVND (reference sequence). CDR3 amino acids: CASSIEGDRGYGYTF. CDR3 coding DNA: TGTGCCAGTAGTATAGAAGGAGACAGGGGGTATGGCTACACCTTC.

The rearrangement uses TRBV27 and TRBJ2-7; D unresolved. Trimming pared 0 bases from V and 9 bases from J, leaving 15 bases between. From germline, CDR1 is MNHEY and CDR2 SMNVEV (reference sequence). The CDR3 is 14 amino acids. CDR3 bases: TGTGCCAGCAGTTTATCGAGACCATTTGACGGGCAGTACTTC. Amino acids: CASSLSRPFDGQYF.

The chain combines TRBV5-4 with TRBJ1-1; D remains ambiguous. The CDR3 has 12 residues. Germline lookup yields CDR1 SGHNT and CDR2 YYREEE (reference sequence). Trimming left V 4 bases short and J 11 bases short, with 15 bases between. The CDR3 DNA is TGTGCCAGCAGCGGGGTACAAGGAGACGCTTTCTTT. Translating it yields CASSGVQGDAFF.

This rearrangement joins TRBV7-9 to TRBJ2-7; 7 bases align to TRBD1. The germline gives CDR1 SEHNR, CDR2 FQNEAQ (reference sequence). This CDR3 is 13 amino acids long. V gave up 6 bases and J gave up 6 bases; unmatched junction bases: 8. The CDR3 bases are TGTGCCAGCAGGCGGACAGGTTTGGGCGAGCAGTACTTC. It codes for CASRRTGLGEQYF.

The V call is TRBV5-5, the J call TRBJ1-1; D unresolved. CDR1 and CDR2 (germline): SGHKS, YYEKEE (reference sequence). The CDR3 has 14 amino acids. Trimming stripped 5 bases from V and 7 bases from J, with 18 bases between. In nucleotides, the CDR3 is TGTGCCAGCAGTCCGGAGACTGGCGGATATGAAGCTTTCTTT. It yields the protein CASSPETGGYEAFF.

The chain couples TRBV5-6 to TRBJ1-1, with 11 bases fitting TRBD1. Germline CDR1 is SGHDT and CDR2 is YYEEEE. The CDR3 spans 18 residues. V lost 4 bases to trimming and J lost 0 bases; unmatched junction nucleotides: 11. CDR3 coding DNA: TGTGCCAGCAGCCCTCGGACAGGGGGCCATAGGCTGAACACTGAAGCTTTCTTT. It codes for CASSPRTGGHRLNTEAFF.

The CDR3 coding sequence is TGTGCCAGCAGTGCACTAACAACTGCCGGCGCCTCTTTTTACGAGCAGTACTTC. Translation: CASSALTTAGASFYEQYF. The chain is built from TRBV27 and TRBJ2-7, with D unclear. Germline CDR1 and CDR2: MNHEY and SMNVEV (reference sequence). V lost 5 bases, J lost 4 bases, and 27 bases lay in between. CDR3 length: 18 residues.

This chain uses TRBV27 with TRBJ2-1, with D hard to call. This CDR3 region has 12 residues. Germline CDR1 and CDR2: MNHEY and SMNVEV (reference sequence). V was shortened by 6 bases and J by 6 bases, with 9 bases between the two germline ends. The CDR3 nucleotides read TGTGCCAGCAGGGGGATCCTCAATGAGCAGTTCTTC. Translating it yields CASRGILNEQFF.

This sequence joins TRBV6-6 and TRBJ2-3, with D unclear. The CDR3 has 16 residues. Germline V gene data show CDR1 as MNHNY and CDR2 as SVGAGI (reference sequence). The V end was cut by 0 bases, the J end by 0 bases, with 10 bases between. The CDR3 DNA follows: TGTGCCAGCAGTTACTCGACGGCTGCTAGCACAGATACGCAGTATTTT. Encoded protein: CASSYSTAASTDTQYF.

The rearrangement joins TRBV27 to TRBJ1-1; 7 nucleotides line up with TRBD1. The trim removed 5 bases at V and 11 bases at J, leaving 11 bases unmatched. The length of the CDR3 is 13 residues. Germline CDR1 reads MNHEY; CDR2 reads SMNVEV (reference sequence). The chain's CDR3 is CASSNQGGLPAFF. The CDR3 region has the DNA TGTGCCAGCAGTAACCAGGGGGGGCTCCCCGCTTTCTTT.

The gene calls are TRBV6-6 and TRBJ1-3; D remains ambiguous. The CDR3 is 14 residues long. Trimming removed 0 bases from V and 1 base from J, with 4 bases in between. Per germline, CDR1 MNHNY and CDR2 SVGAGI (reference sequence). CDR3 amino acids: CASSYSGSGNTIYF. The CDR3 DNA reads as TGTGCCAGCAGTTACTCGGGGTCTGGAAACACCATATATTTT.

This clone showed up just once. The rearrangement joins TRBV25-1 to TRBJ1-4; TRBD1 matches at 9 bases. CDR3 length equals 17 residues. With V trimmed by 3 bases and J by 10 bases, 15 bases remained unmatched. CDR1 and CDR2 (germline): MGHDK, SYGVNS. CDR3 in amino acids: CASSDSFAGTGKGKLFF. The DNA for the CDR3 is TGTGCCAGCAGTGACTCTTTCGCCGGGACAGGGAAGGGAAAACTGTTTTTT.

The chain recombines TRBV29-1 with TRBJ1-1; D unresolved. This CDR3 contains 11 residues. Germline values: CDR1 SQVTM, CDR2 ANQGSEA. The V and J ends lost 5 bases and 7 bases respectively, with 11 bases between them. For the CDR3, the DNA is TGCAGCGTTCGGGTTAATTTTGAAGCTTTCTTT. Translated: CSVRVNFEAFF.